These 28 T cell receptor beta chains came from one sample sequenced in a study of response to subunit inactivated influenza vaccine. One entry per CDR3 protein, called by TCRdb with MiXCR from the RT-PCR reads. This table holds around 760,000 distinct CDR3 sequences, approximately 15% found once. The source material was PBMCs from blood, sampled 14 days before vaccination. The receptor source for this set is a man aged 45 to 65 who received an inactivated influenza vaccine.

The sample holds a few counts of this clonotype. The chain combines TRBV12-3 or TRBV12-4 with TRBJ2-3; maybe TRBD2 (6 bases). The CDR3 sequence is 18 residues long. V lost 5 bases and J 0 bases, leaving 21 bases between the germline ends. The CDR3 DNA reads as TGTGCCAGCAGTCCCGGCCTGTGGGGGGAGCGGAGCACAGATACGCAGTATTTT. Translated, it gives CASSPGLWGERSTDTQYF.

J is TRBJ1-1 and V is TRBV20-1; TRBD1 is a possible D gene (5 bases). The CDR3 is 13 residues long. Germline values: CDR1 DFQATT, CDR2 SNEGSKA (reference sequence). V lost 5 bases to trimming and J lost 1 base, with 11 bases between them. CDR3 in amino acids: CSAPGLQNTEAFF. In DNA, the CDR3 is TGCAGTGCTCCGGGGCTTCAGAACACTGAAGCTTTCTTT.

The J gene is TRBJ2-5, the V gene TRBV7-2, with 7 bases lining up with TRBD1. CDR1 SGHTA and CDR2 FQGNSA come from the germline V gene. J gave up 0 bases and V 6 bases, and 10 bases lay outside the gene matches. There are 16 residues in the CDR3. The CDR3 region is CASRGQLGADQETQYF. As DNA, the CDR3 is TGTGCCAGCAGGGGACAGCTGGGGGCGGACCAAGAGACCCAGTACTTC.

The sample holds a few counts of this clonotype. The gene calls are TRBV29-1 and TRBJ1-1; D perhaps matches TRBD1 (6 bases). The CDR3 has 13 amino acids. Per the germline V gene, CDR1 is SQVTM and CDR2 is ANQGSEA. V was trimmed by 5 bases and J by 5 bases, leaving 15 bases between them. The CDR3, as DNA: TGCAGCGTTTGCCCCCTAGGGGGGACTGAAGCTTTCTTT. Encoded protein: CSVCPLGGTEAFF.

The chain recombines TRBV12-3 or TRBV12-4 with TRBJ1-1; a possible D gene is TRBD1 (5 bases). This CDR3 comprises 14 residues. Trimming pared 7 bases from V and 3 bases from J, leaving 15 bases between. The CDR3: CASTPGARDTEAFF. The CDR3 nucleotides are TGTGCCAGCACTCCGGGAGCCAGGGACACTGAAGCTTTCTTT.

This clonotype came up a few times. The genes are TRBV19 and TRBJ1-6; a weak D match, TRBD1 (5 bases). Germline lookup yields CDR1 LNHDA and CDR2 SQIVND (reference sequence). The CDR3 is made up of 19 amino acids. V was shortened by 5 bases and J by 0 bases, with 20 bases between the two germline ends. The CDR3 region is CASSAVRSTGTSYNSPLHF. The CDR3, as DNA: TGTGCCAGTAGTGCGGTTCGTTCAACCGGGACCTCCTATAATTCACCCCTCCACTTT.

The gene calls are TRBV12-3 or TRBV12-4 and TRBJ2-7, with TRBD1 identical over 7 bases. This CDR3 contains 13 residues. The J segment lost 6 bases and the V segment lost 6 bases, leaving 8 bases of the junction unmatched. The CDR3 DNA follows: TGTGCCAGCAGCCGCGACAGGGTTGGCGAGCAGTACTTC. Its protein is CASSRDRVGEQYF.

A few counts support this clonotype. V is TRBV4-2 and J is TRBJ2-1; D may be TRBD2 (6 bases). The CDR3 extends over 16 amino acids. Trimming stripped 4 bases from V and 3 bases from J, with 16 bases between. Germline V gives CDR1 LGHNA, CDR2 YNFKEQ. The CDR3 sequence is CASSPNPGVGYNEQFF. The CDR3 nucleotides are TGTGCCAGCAGCCCCAACCCGGGAGTTGGCTACAATGAGCAGTTCTTC.

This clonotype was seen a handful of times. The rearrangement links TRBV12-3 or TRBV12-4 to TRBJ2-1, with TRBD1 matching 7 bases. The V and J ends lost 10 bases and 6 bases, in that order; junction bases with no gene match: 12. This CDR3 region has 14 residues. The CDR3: CATSGQSYPNEQFF. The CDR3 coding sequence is TGTGCCACTTCGGGACAGAGTTATCCCAATGAGCAGTTCTTC.

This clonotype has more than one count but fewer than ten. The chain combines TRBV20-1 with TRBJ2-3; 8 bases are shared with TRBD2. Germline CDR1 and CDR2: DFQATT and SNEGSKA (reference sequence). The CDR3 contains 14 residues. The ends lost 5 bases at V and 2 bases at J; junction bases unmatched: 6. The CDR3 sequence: CSAPREGVTDTQYF. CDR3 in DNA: TGCAGTGCTCCCCGGGAGGGTGTCACAGATACGCAGTATTTT.

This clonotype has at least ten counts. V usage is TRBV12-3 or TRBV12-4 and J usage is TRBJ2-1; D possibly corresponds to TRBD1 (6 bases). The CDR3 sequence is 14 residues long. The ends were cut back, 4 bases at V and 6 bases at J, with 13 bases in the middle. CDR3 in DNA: TGTGCCAGCAGTTCTAGGGCCAGGGGCAATGAGCAGTTCTTC. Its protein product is CASSSRARGNEQFF.

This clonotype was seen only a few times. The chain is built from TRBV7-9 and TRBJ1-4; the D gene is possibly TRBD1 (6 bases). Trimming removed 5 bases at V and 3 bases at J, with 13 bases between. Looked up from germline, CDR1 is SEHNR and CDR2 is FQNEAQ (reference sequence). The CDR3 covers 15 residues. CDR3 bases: TGTGCCAGCAGCCTAACAGGGCGTTCTAATGAAAAACTGTTTTTT. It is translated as CASSLTGRSNEKLFF.

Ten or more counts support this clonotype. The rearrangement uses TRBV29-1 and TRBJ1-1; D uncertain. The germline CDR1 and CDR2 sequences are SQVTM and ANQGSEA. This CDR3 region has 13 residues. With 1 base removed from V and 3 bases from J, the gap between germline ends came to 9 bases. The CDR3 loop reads CSVEGSGHTEAFF. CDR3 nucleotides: TGCAGCGTTGAAGGCTCTGGCCACACTGAAGCTTTCTTT.

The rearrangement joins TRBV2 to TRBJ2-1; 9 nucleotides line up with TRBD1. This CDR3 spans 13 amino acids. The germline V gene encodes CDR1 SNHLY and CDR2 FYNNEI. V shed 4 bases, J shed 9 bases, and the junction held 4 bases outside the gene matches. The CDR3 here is CASSAQGAGEQFF. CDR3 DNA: TGTGCCAGCAGTGCACAGGGGGCAGGTGAGCAGTTCTTC.

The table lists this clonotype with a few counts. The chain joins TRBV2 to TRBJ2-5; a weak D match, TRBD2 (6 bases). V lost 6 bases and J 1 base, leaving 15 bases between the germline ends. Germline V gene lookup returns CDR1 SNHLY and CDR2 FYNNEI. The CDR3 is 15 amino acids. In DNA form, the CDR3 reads TGTGCCAGCAGCAGGGATCGGGGGACCCAAGAGACCCAGTACTTC. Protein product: CASSRDRGTQETQYF.

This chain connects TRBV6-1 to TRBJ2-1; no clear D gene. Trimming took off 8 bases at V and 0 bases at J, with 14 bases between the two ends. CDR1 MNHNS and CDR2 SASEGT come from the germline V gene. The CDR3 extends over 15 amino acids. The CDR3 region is CASGETVSSYNEQFF. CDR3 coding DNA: TGTGCCAGCGGAGAAACGGTCAGCTCCTACAATGAGCAGTTCTTC.

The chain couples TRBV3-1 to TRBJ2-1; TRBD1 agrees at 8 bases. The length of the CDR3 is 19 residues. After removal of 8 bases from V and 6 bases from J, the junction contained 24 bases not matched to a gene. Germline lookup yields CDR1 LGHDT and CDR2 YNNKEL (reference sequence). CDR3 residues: CASCLRRFADRGILNEQFF. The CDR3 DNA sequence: TGTGCCAGCTGTTTACGACGGTTTGCAGACAGGGGAATACTCAATGAGCAGTTCTTC.

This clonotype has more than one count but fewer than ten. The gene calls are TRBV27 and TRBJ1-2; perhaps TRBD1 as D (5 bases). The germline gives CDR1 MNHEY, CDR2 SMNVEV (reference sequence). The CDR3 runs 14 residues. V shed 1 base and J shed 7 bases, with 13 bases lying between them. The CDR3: CASSLFAGRSGYTF. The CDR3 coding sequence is TGTGCCAGCAGTTTATTCGCAGGGAGGAGTGGCTACACCTTC.

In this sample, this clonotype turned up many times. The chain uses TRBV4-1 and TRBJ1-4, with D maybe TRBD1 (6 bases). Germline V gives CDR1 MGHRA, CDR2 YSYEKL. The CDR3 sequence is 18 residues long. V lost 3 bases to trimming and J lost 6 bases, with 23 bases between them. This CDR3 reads CASSHPLPLRGAYEKLFF. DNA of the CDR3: TGCGCCAGCAGCCATCCCTTGCCCCTGAGGGGGGCTTATGAAAAACTGTTTTTT.

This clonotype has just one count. Here the CDR3 DNA reads TGTGCCAGCACCACGTTCCCGCTTGGAGGAGAAAAACTGTTTTTT. It translates to CASTTFPLGGEKLFF. The rearrangement links TRBV5-5 to TRBJ1-4; D uncertain. The CDR3 runs to 15 residues. Per germline, CDR1 SGHKS and CDR2 YYEKEE (reference sequence). The V gene lost 6 bases and the J gene lost 8 bases, with 20 bases spanning the gap. The complete variable domain, with remaining parts taken from reference TRBV5-5 and TRBJ1-4, reads DAGVTQSPTHLIKTRGQQVTLRCSPISGHKSVSWYQQVLGQGPQFIFQYYEKEERGRGNFPDRFSARQFPNYSSELNVNALLLGDSALYLCASTTFPLGGEKLFFGSGTQLSVL.

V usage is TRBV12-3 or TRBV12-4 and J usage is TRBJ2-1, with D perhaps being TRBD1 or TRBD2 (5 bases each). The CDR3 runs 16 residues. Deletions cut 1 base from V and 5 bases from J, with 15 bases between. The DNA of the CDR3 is TGTGCCAGCAGTTTAGGATGGGGACGGATAGACAATGAGCAGTTCTTC. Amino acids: CASSLGWGRIDNEQFF.

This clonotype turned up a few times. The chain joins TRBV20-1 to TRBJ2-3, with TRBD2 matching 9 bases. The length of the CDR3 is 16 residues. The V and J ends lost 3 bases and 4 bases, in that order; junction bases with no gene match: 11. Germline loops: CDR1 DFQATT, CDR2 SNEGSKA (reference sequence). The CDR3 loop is CSARAPGTSSADTQYF. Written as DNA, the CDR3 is TGCAGTGCTAGGGCACCTGGGACTAGCTCTGCAGATACGCAGTATTTT.

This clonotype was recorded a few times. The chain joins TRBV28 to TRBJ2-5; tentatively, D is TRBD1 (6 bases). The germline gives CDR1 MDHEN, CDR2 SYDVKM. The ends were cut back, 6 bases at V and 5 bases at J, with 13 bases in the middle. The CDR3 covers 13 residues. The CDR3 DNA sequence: TGTGCCAGCAGAGATGGGGGCCGGGAGACCCAGTACTTC. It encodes CASRDGGRETQYF.

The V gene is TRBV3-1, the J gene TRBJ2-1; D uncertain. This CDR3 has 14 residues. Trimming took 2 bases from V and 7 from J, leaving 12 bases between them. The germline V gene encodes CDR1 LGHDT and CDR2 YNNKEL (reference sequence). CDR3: CASSQLFPGNEQFF. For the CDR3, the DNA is TGTGCCAGCAGCCAACTTTTTCCTGGGAATGAGCAGTTCTTC.

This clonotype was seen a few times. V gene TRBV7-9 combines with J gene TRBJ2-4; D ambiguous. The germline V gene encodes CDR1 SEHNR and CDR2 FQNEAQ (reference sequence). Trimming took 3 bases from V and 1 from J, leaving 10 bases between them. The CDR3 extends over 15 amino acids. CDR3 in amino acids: CASSFLGEAKNIQYF. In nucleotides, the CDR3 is TGTGCCAGCAGCTTTCTCGGCGAGGCCAAAAACATTCAGTACTTC.

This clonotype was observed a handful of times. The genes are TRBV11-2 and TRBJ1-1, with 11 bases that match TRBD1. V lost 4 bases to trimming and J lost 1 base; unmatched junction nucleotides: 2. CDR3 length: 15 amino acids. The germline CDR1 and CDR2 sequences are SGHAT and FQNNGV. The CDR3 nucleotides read TGTGCCAGCAGCTGGACAGGGGGCGAGAACACTGAAGCTTTCTTT. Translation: CASSWTGGENTEAFF.

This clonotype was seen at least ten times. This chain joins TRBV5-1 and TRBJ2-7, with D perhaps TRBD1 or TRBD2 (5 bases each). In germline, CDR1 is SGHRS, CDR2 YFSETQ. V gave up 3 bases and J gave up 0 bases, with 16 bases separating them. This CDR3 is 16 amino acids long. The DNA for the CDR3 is TGCGCCAGCAGCTGGGGGACGGTGAAAAGCTCCTACGAGCAGTACTTC. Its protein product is CASSWGTVKSSYEQYF.

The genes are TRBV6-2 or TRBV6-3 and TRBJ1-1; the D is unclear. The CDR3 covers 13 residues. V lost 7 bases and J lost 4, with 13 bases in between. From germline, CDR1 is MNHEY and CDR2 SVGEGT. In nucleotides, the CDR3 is TGTGCCAGCACCAAACCACACGTCACTGAAGCTTTCTTT. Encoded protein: CASTKPHVTEAFF.